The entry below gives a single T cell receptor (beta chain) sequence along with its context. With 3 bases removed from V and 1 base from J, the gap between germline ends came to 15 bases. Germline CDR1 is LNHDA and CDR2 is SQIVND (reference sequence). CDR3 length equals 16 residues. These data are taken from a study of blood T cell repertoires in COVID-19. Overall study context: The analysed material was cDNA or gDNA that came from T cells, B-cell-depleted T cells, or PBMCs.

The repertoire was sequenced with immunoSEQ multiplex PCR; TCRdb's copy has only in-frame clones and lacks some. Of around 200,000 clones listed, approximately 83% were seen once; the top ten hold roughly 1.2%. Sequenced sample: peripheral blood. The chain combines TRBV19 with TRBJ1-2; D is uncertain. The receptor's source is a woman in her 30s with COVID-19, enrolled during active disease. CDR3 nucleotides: TGTGCCAGTAGTATTGGAGGGAGCGGCGATAACTATGGCTACACCTTC. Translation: CASSIGGSGDNYGYTF.